These T cell receptor beta chains were read from a single sample in a study of blood T cell repertoires in COVID-19. Libraries were prepared by immunoSEQ multiplex PCR; TCRdb keeps only in-frame clonotypes and omits some of them. The repertoire consists of approximately 440,000 clones, with 90% occurring once and the leading ten covering around 0.6%. Material for sequencing was PBMCs or T cells enriched from blood (not recorded which). The receptors shown here come from a man between 18 and 29 years old who had recovered from COVID-19. Each CDR3 is given with its conserved first and last residue. Each record gives: J gene, V gene, D gene, clone size, CDR3 protein, CDR3 DNA. D genes are given only for firm matches. Some rows mark clone size as missing; the rest say once, few, many or name a class of expanded clone.

J: TRBJ2-5
V: TRBV5-4
D: TRBD2
size: .
CDR3: CASSWGGLAVSGLQYF
DNA: TGTGCCAGCAGCTGGGGGGGACTAGCCGTCTCGGGGCTCCAGTACTTC

J: TRBJ2-7
V: TRBV5-1
D: .
size: once
CDR3: CASSLDQTYEQYF
DNA: TGCGCCAGCAGCTTGGACCAGACCTACGAGCAGTACTTC

J: TRBJ1-3
V: TRBV10-3
D: .
size: .
CDR3: CATREDGYSGNTIYF
DNA: TGTGCCACACGGGAGGACGGGTACTCTGGAAACACCATATATTTT

J: TRBJ2-2
V: TRBV28
D: TRBD2
size: .
CDR3: CASSLGREGPTGELFF
DNA: TGTGCCAGCAGTTTAGGGCGGGAGGGCCCCACCGGGGAGCTGTTTTTT

J: TRBJ1-5
V: TRBV11-2
D: .
size: .
CDR3: CASSPDRNQPQHF
DNA: TGTGCCAGCAGCCCGGACAGAAATCAGCCCCAGCATTTT

J: TRBJ1-4
V: TRBV5-8
D: TRBD1
size: .
CDR3: CASSLDRGPATNEKLFF
DNA: TGTGCCAGCAGCTTGGACAGGGGACCTGCAACTAATGAAAAACTGTTTTTT

J: TRBJ2-3
V: TRBV5-6
D: .
size: .
CDR3: CASSRGFNTQYF
DNA: TGTGCCAGCAGCCGAGGGTTCAATACGCAGTATTTT

J: TRBJ2-5
V: TRBV27
D: TRBD2
size: .
CDR3: CASSPLSSGGRETQYF
DNA: TGTGCCAGCAGTCCCCTCAGCAGCGGGGGAAGGGAGACCCAGTACTTC

J: TRBJ2-7
V: TRBV27
D: TRBD2
size: few
CDR3: CASSLSSGRYEQYF
DNA: TGTGCCAGCAGTTTGTCTAGCGGGAGGTACGAGCAGTACTTC

J: TRBJ2-7
V: TRBV18
D: TRBD1
size: .
CDR3: CASSPFSPPRGMSYEQYF
DNA: TGTGCCAGCTCACCCTTTAGCCCCCCCAGGGGGATGTCCTACGAGCAGTACTTC

J: TRBJ1-4
V: TRBV11-3
D: .
size: .
CDR3: CASSLSPPGKNEKLFF
DNA: TGTGCCAGCAGCTTATCCCCCCCAGGCAAGAATGAAAAACTGTTTTTT

J: TRBJ1-2
V: TRBV3-1/TRBV3-2
D: .
size: .
CDR3: CASSPRDKRGYTF
DNA: TGTGCCAGCAGCCCCCGGGACAAGAGGGGCTACACCTTC

J: TRBJ2-3
V: TRBV7-7
D: TRBD2
size: once
CDR3: CASSSGMADTQYF
DNA: TGTGCCAGCAGCAGCGGGATGGCAGATACGCAGTATTTT

J: TRBJ2-7
V: TRBV27
D: TRBD2
size: .
CDR3: CASSLAGGMYEQYF
DNA: TGTGCCAGCAGTTTGGCCGGGGGGATGTACGAGCAGTACTTC

J: TRBJ2-2
V: TRBV19
D: TRBD2
size: .
CDR3: CASSRTSGGTGELFF
DNA: TGTGCCAGTAGCAGGACTAGCGGGGGCACCGGGGAGCTGTTTTTT